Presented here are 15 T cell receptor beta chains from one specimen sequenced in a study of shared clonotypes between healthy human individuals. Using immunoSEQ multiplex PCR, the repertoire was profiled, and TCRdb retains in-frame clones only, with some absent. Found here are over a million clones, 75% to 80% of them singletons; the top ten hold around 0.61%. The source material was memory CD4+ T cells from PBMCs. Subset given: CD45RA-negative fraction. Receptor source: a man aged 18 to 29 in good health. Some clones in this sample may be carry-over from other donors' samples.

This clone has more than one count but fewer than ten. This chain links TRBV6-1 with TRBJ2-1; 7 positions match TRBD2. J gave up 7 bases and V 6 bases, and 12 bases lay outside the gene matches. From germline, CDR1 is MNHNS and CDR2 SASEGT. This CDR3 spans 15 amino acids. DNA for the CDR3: TGTGCCAGCAGCCGATTTTTGAGGGAGGGAAATGAGCAGTTCTTC. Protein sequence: CASSRFLREGNEQFF.

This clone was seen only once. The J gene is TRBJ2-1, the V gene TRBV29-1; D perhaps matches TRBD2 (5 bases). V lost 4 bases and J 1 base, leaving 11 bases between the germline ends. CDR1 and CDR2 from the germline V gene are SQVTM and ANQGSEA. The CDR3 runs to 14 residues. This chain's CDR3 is CSVGGGSSYNEQFF. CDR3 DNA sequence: TGCAGCGTTGGAGGAGGAAGTTCCTACAATGAGCAGTTCTTC.

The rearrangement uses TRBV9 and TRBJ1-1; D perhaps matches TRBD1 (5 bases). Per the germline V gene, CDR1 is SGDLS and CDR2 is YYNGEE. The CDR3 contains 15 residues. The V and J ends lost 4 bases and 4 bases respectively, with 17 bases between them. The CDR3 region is CASSTRPDSSTEAFF. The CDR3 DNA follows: TGTGCCAGCAGCACGCGACCTGACAGCTCCACTGAAGCTTTCTTT.

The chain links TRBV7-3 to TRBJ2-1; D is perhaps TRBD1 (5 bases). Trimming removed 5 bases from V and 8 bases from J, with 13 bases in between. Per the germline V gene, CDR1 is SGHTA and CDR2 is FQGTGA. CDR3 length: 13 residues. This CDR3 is CASSVQGADEQFF. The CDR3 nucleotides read TGTGCCAGCAGCGTTCAAGGGGCGGATGAGCAGTTCTTC.

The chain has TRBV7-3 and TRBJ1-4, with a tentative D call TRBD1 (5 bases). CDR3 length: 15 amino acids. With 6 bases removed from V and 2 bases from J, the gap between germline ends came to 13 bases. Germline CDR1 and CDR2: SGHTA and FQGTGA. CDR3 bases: TGTGCCAGCAGGCGGGGGGAGTCGACTAATGAAAAACTGTTTTTT. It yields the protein CASRRGESTNEKLFF. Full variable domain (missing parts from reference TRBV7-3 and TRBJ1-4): GAGVSQTPSNKVTEKGKYVELRCDPISGHTALYWYRQSLGQGPEFLIYFQGTGAADDSGLPNDRFFAVRPEGSVSTLKIQRTERGDSAVYLCASRRGESTNEKLFFGSGTQLSVL.

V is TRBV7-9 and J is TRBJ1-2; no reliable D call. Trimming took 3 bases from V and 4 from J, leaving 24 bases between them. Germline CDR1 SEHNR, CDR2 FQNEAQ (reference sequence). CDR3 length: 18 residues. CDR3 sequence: CASSFPKAEGGIFYGYTF. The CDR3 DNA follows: TGTGCCAGCAGCTTTCCCAAGGCAGAAGGAGGAATCTTCTATGGCTACACCTTC.

The CDR3 is CASSLRRGGTGELFF. For the CDR3, the DNA is TGTGCCAGCAGCTTAAGACGGGGAGGAACCGGGGAGCTGTTTTTT. The rearrangement joins TRBV11-2 to TRBJ2-2; a weak D match, TRBD2 (6 bases). The CDR3 sequence is 15 residues long. Germline V gene sequence: CDR1 SGHAT, CDR2 FQNNGV. V shed 2 bases and J shed 5 bases, with 12 bases lying between them.

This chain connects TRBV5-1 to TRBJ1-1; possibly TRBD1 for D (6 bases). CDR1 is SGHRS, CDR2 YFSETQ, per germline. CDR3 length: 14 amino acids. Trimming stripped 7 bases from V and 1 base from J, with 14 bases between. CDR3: CASAQGGENTEAFF. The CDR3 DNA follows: TGCGCCAGCGCCCAAGGGGGGGAGAACACTGAAGCTTTCTTT.

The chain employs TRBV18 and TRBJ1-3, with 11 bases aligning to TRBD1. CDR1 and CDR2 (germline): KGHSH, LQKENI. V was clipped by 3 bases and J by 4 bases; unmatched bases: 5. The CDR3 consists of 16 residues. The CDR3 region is CASSPGQGAPGNTIYF. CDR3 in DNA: TGTGCCAGCTCACCCGGACAGGGGGCGCCGGGAAACACCATATATTTT.

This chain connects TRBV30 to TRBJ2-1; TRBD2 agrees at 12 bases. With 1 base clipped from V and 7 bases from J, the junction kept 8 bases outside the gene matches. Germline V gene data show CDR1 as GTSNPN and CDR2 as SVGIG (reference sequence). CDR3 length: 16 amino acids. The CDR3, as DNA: TGTGCCTGGAGTGGACAACTAGCGGGAGGCGTTAATGAGCAGTTCTTC. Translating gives CAWSGQLAGGVNEQFF.

The CDR3 sequence: CAISESNAPEQYF. CDR3 sequence (DNA): TGTGCCATCAGTGAGTCGAATGCCCCCGAGCAGTACTTC. The chain is built from TRBV10-3 and TRBJ2-7; D gene ambiguous. CDR3 size: 13 residues. The V end was cut by 0 bases, the J end by 6 bases, with 9 bases between. Looked up from germline, CDR1 is ENHRY and CDR2 is SYGVKD.

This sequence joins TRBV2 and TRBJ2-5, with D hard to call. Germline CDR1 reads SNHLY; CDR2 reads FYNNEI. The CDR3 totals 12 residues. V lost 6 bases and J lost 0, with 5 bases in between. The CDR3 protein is CASRMYQETQYF. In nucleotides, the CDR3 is TGTGCCAGCAGGATGTACCAAGAGACCCAGTACTTC.

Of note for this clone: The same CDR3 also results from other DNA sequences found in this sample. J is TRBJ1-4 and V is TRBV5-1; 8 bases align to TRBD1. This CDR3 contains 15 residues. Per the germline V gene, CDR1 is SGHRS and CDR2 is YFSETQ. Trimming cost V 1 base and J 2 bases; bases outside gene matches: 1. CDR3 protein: CASSLTGGTNEKLFF. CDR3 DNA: TGCGCCAGCAGCTTGACAGGGGGGACTAATGAAAAACTGTTTTTT.

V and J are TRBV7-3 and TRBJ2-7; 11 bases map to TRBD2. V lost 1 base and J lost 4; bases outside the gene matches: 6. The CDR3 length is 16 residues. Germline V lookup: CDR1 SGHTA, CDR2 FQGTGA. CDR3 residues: CASSLSLAGGSYEQYF. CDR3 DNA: TGTGCCAGCAGCTTAAGCCTAGCGGGAGGTTCGTACGAGCAGTACTTC.

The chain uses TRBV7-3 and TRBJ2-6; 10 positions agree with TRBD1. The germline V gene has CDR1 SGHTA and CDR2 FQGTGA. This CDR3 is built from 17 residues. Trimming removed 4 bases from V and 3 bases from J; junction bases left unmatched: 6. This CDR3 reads CASSSPRTGGGANVLTF. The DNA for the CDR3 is TGTGCCAGCAGCTCACCGCGGACAGGGGGTGGGGCCAACGTCCTGACTTTC.